The 20 T cell receptor beta chains presented below share a single source sample, sequenced in a study of tumor-infiltrating lymphocytes in primary liver carcinoma. TCR beta cDNA was made from around 520 ng total RNA with a constant-region primer. ARM-PCR was slightly modified, and three nested multiplex PCR rounds with it gave rise to the TCR beta libraries. TRBV1-TRBV30 forward primers and a C-beta reverse primer were used in the first two PCR rounds, which each ran for around 11 cycles. In TCRdb, the multiplex PCR reads were re-called with MiXCR into one record per CDR3 protein. The sample lists 330,000 or so distinct CDR3 sequences, 65% occurring once. For blood RNA, unsorted whole blood served as the source, and germline DNA was extracted too. Sequences were obtained from peripheral blood. These receptor sequences come from a man in his forties with primary liver carcinoma and hepatitis B virus infection.

This clonotype was detected once. The germline gene is not matched at one end of the junction; a read error may be the cause. The gene calls are TRBV11-2 and TRBJ2-2; TRBD1 matches 8 bases. Germline V gene sequence: CDR1 SGHAT, CDR2 FQNNGV. The CDR3 consists of 18 residues. CDR3 region: CASSCQDRARGNIGELFF. CDR3 DNA: TGTGCCAGCAGCTGCCAGGACAGGGCGCGGGGAAACATCGGGGAGCTGTTTTTT. Filled out from reference TRBV11-2 and TRBJ2-2, the complete variable domain reads EAGVAQSPRYKIIEKRQSVAFWCNPISGHATLYWYQQILGQGPKLLIQFQNNGVVDDSQLPKDRFSAERLKGVDSTLKIQPAKLEDSAVYLCASSCQDRARGNIGELFFGEGSRLTVL.

The rearrangement uses TRBV11-2 and TRBJ2-1; 10 bases are a match to TRBD1. This CDR3 is 16 amino acids long. The ends lost 9 bases at V and 3 bases at J; junction bases unmatched: 11. CDR1 SGHAT and CDR2 FQNNGV come from the germline V gene. The CDR3 DNA follows: TGTGCCAGTAGCGCAACGGGGACAGGGGACTACAATGAGCAGTTCTTC. As protein: CASSATGTGDYNEQFF.

As to this clonotype: This may stem from a read error, because a much larger clone lies one nucleotide away. The chain joins TRBV6-1 to TRBJ1-6, with 11 bases matching TRBD1. The CDR3 loop spans 14 amino acids. From germline, CDR1 is MNHNS and CDR2 SASEGT. CDR3 DNA sequence: TGTGCCAGCAGGGGGACAGGGGGAAATTCACCCCTCCGCTTT. This codes for CASRGTGGNSPLRF.

This chain uses TRBV11-2 with TRBJ2-1, with D possibly TRBD2 on 5 matching bases. Germline values: CDR1 SGHAT, CDR2 FQNNGV. This CDR3 contains 11 residues. Trimming pared 3 bases from V and 13 bases from J, leaving 10 bases between. This chain's CDR3 is CASSFVRDQFF. The CDR3 bases are TGTGCCAGCAGCTTTGTACGGGATCAGTTCTTC.

The rearrangement joins TRBV29-1 to TRBJ2-7; tentatively, D is TRBD2 (5 bases). The CDR3 consists of 12 residues. The germline gives CDR1 SQVTM, CDR2 ANQGSEA. The CDR3: CGERSGSGEQYF. The CDR3 DNA sequence: TGCGGCGAGAGATCGGGATCTGGGGAGCAGTACTTC.

Many counts were recorded for this clonotype. The chain combines TRBV4-2 with TRBJ1-5, with 9 bases identical to TRBD1. Germline V CDR1 and CDR2: LGHNA, YNFKEQ. The trim removed 0 bases at V and 4 bases at J, leaving 4 bases unmatched. This CDR3 region has 16 residues. The CDR3 region is CASSQDLGQGNQPQHF. DNA for the CDR3: TGTGCCAGCAGCCAAGATTTAGGACAGGGGAATCAGCCCCAGCATTTT.

Of note for this clonotype: A read error is possible here, since a much larger clone lies one base away. The chain is built from TRBV12-3 or TRBV12-4 and TRBJ2-1; D unresolved. This CDR3 has 13 amino acids. The CDR3 DNA reads TGTGCCAGCAGTGCGCTAGGCTACATTGAGCAGTTCTTC. This gives the protein CASSALGYIEQFF.

As to this clonotype: This sequence may be a read error, since a much larger clone differs from it by one base. The chain couples TRBV6-1 to TRBJ1-6; D gene uncertain. The CDR3 is 14 residues long. Germline V lookup: CDR1 MNHNS, CDR2 SASEGT. Trimming removed 5 bases from V and 7 bases from J, with 12 bases in between. In nucleotides, the CDR3 is TGTGCCAGCAGTAATCTTGTAGGGAATTCACCCCTCCACTTT. The encoded protein is CASSNLVGNSPLHF.

About this clonotype itself: A junction end diverges from the germline sequence, so it may reflect a read error. The chain joins TRBV11-2 to TRBJ2-1; 11 bases agree with TRBD2. The CDR3 runs 16 residues. Germline values: CDR1 SGHAT, CDR2 FQNNGV. In nucleotides, the CDR3 is TGTGCCAGCGGCGAAGCCAGACTAGCGGGAAACAATGAGCACTTCTTC. As protein: CASGEARLAGNNEHFF.

Concerning this clonotype itself: Just one base apart from a much larger clone, this may be a read error. Lacking the conserved final phenylalanine or tryptophan, this CDR3 likely reflects a read error. The CDR3, as DNA: TGTGCCAGCAGTGCCAGACTAGACTCCTACGAGCAGTACTTA. Translated: CASSARLDSYEQYL. This sequence joins TRBV6-6 and TRBJ2-7, with D perhaps matching TRBD2 (6 bases). This CDR3 is 14 amino acids long. Germline V gene lookup returns CDR1 MNHNY and CDR2 SVGAGI (reference sequence). Trimming removed 5 bases at V and 0 bases at J, with 11 bases between.

Many counts were recorded for this clonotype. This chain links TRBV6-5 with TRBJ2-3; 8 nucleotides align to TRBD1. Germline V lookup: CDR1 MNHEY, CDR2 SVGAGI. This CDR3 contains 15 residues. The V gene end was trimmed by 5 bases and the J gene end by 4 bases; junction bases not matched to a gene: 8. The CDR3 here is CASSKEGQGADTQYF. CDR3 in DNA: TGTGCCAGCAGTAAGGAAGGACAGGGCGCAGATACGCAGTATTTT.

This clonotype was detected only once. The final CDR3 position lacks the conserved phenylalanine or tryptophan, pointing to a likely read error. This chain links TRBV10-3 with TRBJ2-1; D gene unclear. V lost 8 bases to trimming and J lost 9 bases, with 17 bases between them. The length of the CDR3 is 13 residues. Per the germline V gene, CDR1 is ENHRY and CDR2 is SYGVKD. As DNA, the CDR3 is TGTGCCATCTTCTCAATACTGACTGGTGAGCAGTTCTTA. Amino acid sequence: CAIFSILTGEQFL.

This clonotype has ten or more counts. This chain joins TRBV6-2 or TRBV6-3 and TRBJ1-1; 8 positions match TRBD1. The CDR3 spans 16 residues. CDR1 MNHEY and CDR2 SVGEGT come from the germline V gene. V dropped 4 bases and J dropped 5; count of bases not matched to a gene: 12. This CDR3 is CASSSHVATGDTEAFF. The CDR3 DNA is TGTGCCAGCAGTTCTCACGTAGCGACAGGGGATACTGAAGCTTTCTTT.

V usage is TRBV4-1 and J usage is TRBJ2-5, with D maybe TRBD2 (6 bases). Trimming removed 3 bases at V and 5 bases at J, with 19 bases between. The CDR3 has 16 amino acids. Germline V gives CDR1 MGHRA, CDR2 YSYEKL. CDR3 protein: CASSQSPGEGGETQYF. CDR3 in DNA: TGCGCCAGCAGCCAGTCTCCGGGAGAGGGTGGGGAGACCCAGTACTTC.

A remark on this clonotype: A much larger clonotype is one base distant, so this may be a read error. The gene calls are TRBV5-5 and TRBJ1-1, with D unresolved. The CDR3 spans 13 residues. The V and J ends lost 4 bases and 4 bases respectively, with 11 bases between them. In germline, CDR1 is SGHKS, CDR2 YYEKEE (reference sequence). The CDR3 loop is CASSTELITEAFF. In nucleotides, the CDR3 is TGTGCCAGCAGCACTGAGCTGATCACTGAAGCTTTCTTT.

As to this clonotype: A much larger clone differs by one base, so this may be a read error. The chain uses TRBV6-6 and TRBJ1-5; TRBD1 agrees at 9 bases. V lost 2 bases, J lost 7 bases, and 6 bases stayed unmatched. The CDR3 spans 15 residues. The V gene's germline CDR1 is MNHNY and CDR2 SVGAGI (reference sequence). CDR3 bases: TGTGCCAGCAGTTACGGGGGGACAGGGAAGCAGCCCCAGCATTTT. It yields the protein CASSYGGTGKQPQHF.

This clonotype has just a few counts. A clone one base away is much larger, so this may be a read error. The genes are TRBV4-2 and TRBJ2-3; 14 bases line up with TRBD2. The CDR3 has 18 residues. In germline, CDR1 is LGHNA, CDR2 YNFKEQ. The V segment lost 0 bases and the J segment 5 bases; nucleotides outside the gene matches: 7. The CDR3 loop is CASSQEGLAGGSIDTQYF. The CDR3 DNA reads TGTGCCAGCAGCCAAGAAGGACTAGCGGGAGGTTCCATAGATACGCAGTATTTT.

To note about this clonotype: A read error may explain this, as a much larger clone is one base away. The chain uses TRBV4-3 and TRBJ2-2, with 7 positions matching TRBD2. Germline assignment: CDR1 LGHNA and CDR2 YSLEER. The V and J ends lost 3 bases and 1 base, in that order; junction bases with no gene match: 5. This CDR3 comprises 16 residues. CDR3: CASSQWTRGNTGELFF. The CDR3 bases are TGCGCCAGCAGCCAGTGGACTAGGGGGAACACCGGGGAGCTGTTTTTT.

This clonotype was recorded only once. This may come from a read error, since a much larger clone is one base off. The genes are TRBV6-6 and TRBJ2-1; 11 bases align to TRBD1. CDR3 length: 16 residues. Germline V gene lookup returns CDR1 MNHNY and CDR2 SVGAGI (reference sequence). V shed 7 bases and J 3 bases; nucleotides not matched to a gene: 8. CDR3 sequence reads: CASIRGQGVVYNEQFF. DNA for the CDR3: TGTGCCAGCATCAGGGGACAGGGGGTAGTCTACAATGAGCAGTTCTTC.

V gene TRBV19 combines with J gene TRBJ2-3; 7 bases agree with TRBD2. This CDR3 has 14 amino acids. The V segment lost 4 bases and the J segment 1 base; nucleotides outside the gene matches: 2. The germline V gene encodes CDR1 LNHDA and CDR2 SQIVND (reference sequence). The CDR3 region is CASSRAGRTDTQYF. Written as DNA, the CDR3 is TGTGCCAGTAGTAGAGCGGGACGCACAGATACGCAGTATTTT. The complete variable domain, with remaining parts taken from reference TRBV19 and TRBJ2-3, reads DGGITQSPKYLFRKEGQNVTLSCEQNLNHDAMYWYRQDPGQGLRLIYYSQIVNDFQKGDIAEGYSVSREKKESFPLTVTSAQKNPTAFYLCASSRAGRTDTQYFGPGTRLTVL.